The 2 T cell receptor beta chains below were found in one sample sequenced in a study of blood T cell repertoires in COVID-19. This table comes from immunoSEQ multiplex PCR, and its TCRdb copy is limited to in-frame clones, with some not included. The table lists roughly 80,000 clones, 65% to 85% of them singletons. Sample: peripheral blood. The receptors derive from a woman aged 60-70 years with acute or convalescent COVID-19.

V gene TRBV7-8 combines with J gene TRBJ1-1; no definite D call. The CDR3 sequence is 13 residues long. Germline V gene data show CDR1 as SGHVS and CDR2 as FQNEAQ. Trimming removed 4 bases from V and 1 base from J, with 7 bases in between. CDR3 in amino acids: CASSSTQNTEAFF. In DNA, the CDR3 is TGTGCCAGCAGCTCTACCCAGAACACTGAAGCTTTCTTT.

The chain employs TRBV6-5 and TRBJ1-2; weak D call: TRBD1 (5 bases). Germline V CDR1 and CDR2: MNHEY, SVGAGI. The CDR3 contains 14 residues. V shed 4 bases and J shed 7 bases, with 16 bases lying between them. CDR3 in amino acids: CASSFTSRQTGYTF. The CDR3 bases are TGTGCCAGCAGTTTTACCTCCCGACAGACTGGCTACACCTTC.